The 2 T cell receptor beta chains below were found in one sample sequenced in a study of blood T cell repertoires in COVID-19. Measured with immunoSEQ multiplex PCR; TCRdb has only the in-frame clones, and not every one. The table has around 140,000 clones, about 76% seen once. The sequenced sample was peripheral blood. Receptors originate from a human donor in a cohort sampled during active COVID-19.

Here the CDR3 reads CASSPGQSETQYF. The DNA of the CDR3 is TGTGCCAGCTCACCAGGGCAGTCGGAGACCCAGTACTTC. The chain uses TRBV18 and TRBJ2-5; D is uncertain. This CDR3 is built from 13 residues. In germline, CDR1 is KGHSH, CDR2 LQKENI. With 2 bases removed from V and 5 bases from J, the gap between germline ends came to 9 bases.

This chain links TRBV5-1 with TRBJ2-7; 7 bases align to TRBD2. CDR3 length: 16 amino acids. V dropped 0 bases and J dropped 2; count of bases not matched to a gene: 8. Germline assignment: CDR1 SGHRS and CDR2 YFSETQ. CDR3 protein: CASSLALGRGTYEQYF. As DNA, the CDR3 is TGCGCCAGCAGCTTGGCTTTAGGGCGGGGGACCTACGAGCAGTACTTC.